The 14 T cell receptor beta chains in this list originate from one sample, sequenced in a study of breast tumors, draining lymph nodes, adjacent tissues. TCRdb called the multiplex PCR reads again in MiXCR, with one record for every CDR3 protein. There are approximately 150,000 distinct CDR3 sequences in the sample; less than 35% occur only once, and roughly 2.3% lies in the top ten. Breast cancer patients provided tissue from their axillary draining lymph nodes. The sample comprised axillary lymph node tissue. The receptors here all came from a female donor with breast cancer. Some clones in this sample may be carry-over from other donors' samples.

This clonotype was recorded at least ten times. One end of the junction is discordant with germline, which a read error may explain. CDR3 region: CASSLAGYNSPLHF. For the CDR3, the DNA is TGCGCCAGCAGCTTGGCAGGGTATAATTCCCCCCTCCACTTT. The V call is TRBV5-1, the J call TRBJ1-6; D may be TRBD1 (5 bases). The CDR3 covers 14 residues. Germline values: CDR1 SGHRS, CDR2 YFSETQ.

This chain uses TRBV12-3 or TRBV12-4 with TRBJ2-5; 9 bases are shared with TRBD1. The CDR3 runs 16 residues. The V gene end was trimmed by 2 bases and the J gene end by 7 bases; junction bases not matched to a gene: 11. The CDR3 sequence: CASSLSFKGQGWTQYF. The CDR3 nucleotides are TGTGCCAGCAGTTTATCATTCAAGGGACAGGGATGGACCCAGTACTTC.

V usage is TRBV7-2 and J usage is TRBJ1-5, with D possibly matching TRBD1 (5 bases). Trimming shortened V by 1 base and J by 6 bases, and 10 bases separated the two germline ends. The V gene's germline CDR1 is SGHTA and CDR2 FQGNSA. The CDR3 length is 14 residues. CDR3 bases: TGTGCCAGCAGCTTAGGGGACGGGGGTCAGCCCCAGCATTTT. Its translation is CASSLGDGGQPQHF.

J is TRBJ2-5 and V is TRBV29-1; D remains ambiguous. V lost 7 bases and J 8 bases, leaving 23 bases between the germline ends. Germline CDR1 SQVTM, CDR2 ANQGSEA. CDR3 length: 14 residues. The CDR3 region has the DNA TGCAGCGCCGGGCTCCGGGCGGACCAAAAAACCCAGTACTTC. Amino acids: CSAGLRADQKTQYF.

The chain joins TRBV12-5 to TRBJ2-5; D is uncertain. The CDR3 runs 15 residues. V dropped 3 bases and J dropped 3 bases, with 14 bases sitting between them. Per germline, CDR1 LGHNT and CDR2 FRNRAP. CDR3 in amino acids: CASGFARFIEETQYF. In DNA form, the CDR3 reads TGTGCTAGTGGTTTCGCCAGGTTTATTGAAGAGACCCAGTACTTC.

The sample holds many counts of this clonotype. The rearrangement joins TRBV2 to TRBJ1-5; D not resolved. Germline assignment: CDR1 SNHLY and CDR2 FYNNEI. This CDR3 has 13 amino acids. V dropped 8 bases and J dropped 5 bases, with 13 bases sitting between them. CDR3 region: CASGGGMDQPQHF. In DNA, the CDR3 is TGTGCCAGCGGAGGTGGAATGGATCAGCCCCAGCATTTT.

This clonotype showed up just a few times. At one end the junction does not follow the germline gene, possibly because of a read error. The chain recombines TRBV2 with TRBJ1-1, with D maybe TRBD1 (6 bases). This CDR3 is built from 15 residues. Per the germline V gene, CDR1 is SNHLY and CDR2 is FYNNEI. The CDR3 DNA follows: TGTGCCAGCAGGGAAGGAGGGGGTTGGGGCACTGAAGCTTTCTTT. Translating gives CASREGGGWGTEAFF.

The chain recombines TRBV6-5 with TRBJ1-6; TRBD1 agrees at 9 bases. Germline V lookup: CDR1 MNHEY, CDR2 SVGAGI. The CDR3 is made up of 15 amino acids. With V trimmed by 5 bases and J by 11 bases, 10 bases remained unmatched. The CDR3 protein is CASSPGTGTLAPLHF. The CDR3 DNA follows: TGTGCCAGCAGTCCCGGGACAGGGACACTCGCACCCCTCCACTTT.

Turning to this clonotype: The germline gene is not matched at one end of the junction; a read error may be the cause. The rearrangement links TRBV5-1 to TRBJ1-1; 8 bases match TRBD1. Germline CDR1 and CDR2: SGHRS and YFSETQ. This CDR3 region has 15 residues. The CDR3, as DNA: TGCGCCAGCAGCCCCCAGAACAGGGGGGACACTGAAGCTTCCTTT. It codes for CASSPQNRGDTEASF.

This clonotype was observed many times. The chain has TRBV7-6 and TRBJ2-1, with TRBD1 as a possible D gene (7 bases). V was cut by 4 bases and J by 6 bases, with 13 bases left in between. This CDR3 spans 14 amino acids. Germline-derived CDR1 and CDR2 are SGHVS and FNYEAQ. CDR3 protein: CASSSTQGGNEQFF. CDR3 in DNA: TGTGCCAGCAGCTCCACCCAGGGGGGCAATGAGCAGTTCTTC.

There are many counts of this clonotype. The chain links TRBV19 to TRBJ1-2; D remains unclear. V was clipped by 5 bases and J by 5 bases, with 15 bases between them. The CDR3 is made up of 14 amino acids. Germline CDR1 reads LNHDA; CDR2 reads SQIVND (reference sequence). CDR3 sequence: CASSLRREAYGYTF. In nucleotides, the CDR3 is TGTGCCAGTAGTCTGCGGAGGGAAGCTTATGGCTACACCTTC.

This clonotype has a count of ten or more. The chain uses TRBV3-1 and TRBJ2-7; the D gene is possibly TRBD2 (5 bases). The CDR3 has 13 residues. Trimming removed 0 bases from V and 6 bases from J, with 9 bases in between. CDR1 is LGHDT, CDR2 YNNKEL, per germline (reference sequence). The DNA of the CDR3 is TGTGCCAGCAGCCAAGAGCCGCGGGCCGAGCAGTACTTC. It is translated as CASSQEPRAEQYF.

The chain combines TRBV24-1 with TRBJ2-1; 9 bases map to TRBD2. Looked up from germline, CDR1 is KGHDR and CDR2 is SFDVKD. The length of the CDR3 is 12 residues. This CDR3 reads CAGTSRGPEQFF. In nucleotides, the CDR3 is TGTGCGGGGACTAGCAGGGGCCCTGAGCAGTTCTTC.

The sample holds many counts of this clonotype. This CDR3 is CASSLGVSNQPQHF. CDR3 in DNA: TGTGCCAGCAGCCTGGGAGTTAGCAATCAGCCCCAGCATTTT. The J gene is TRBJ1-5, the V gene TRBV7-9; D remains unclear. The CDR3 consists of 14 residues. Germline V lookup: CDR1 SEHNR, CDR2 FQNEAQ (reference sequence). The germline V and J ends were trimmed by 5 bases and 0 bases, with 8 bases remaining between them. The whole variable domain, filled in from reference TRBV7-9 and TRBJ1-5, reads DTGVSQNPRHKITKRGQNVTFRCDPISEHNRLYWYRQTLGQGPEFLTYFQNEAQLEKSRLLSDRFSAERPKGSFSTLEIQRTEQGDSAMYLCASSLGVSNQPQHFGDGTRLSIL.